These 17 T cell receptor beta chains share one sample of origin, sequenced in a study of T cell responses to AZD1222 COVID-19 vaccine. Clones were read by immunoSEQ multiplex PCR, and TCRdb kept only the in-frame ones, dropping some. Here the sample spans some 130,000 clones, approximately 88% being singletons. The sample consisted of peripheral blood, taken on day 0 of AZD1222 vaccination. The receptors were gathered from an adult in good health.

V is TRBV5-1 and J is TRBJ2-1; possibly TRBD1 for D (6 bases). Looked up from germline, CDR1 is SGHRS and CDR2 is YFSETQ. The CDR3 consists of 15 residues. V was pared by 0 bases and J by 7 bases, with 14 bases between. The CDR3 region has the DNA TGCGCCAGCAGCTTGGGAGCAGGGGTCGGTAATGAGCAGTTCTTC. Translating gives CASSLGAGVGNEQFF.

The chain combines TRBV7-9 with TRBJ1-3; no reliable D call. The CDR3 consists of 16 residues. The germline CDR1 and CDR2 sequences are SEHNR and FQNEAQ (reference sequence). With 6 bases removed from V and 2 bases from J, the gap between germline ends came to 17 bases. The CDR3 nucleotides read TGTGCCAGCAGGGATATAGCACCCCAAACTGGAAACACCATATATTTT. Protein: CASRDIAPQTGNTIYF. Using reference TRBV7-9 and TRBJ1-3 for the parts outside the CDR3, the full variable domain is DTGVSQNPRHKITKRGQNVTFRCDPISEHNRLYWYRQTLGQGPEFLTYFQNEAQLEKSRLLSDRFSAERPKGSFSTLEIQRTEQGDSAMYLCASRDIAPQTGNTIYFGEGSWLTVV.

The chain links TRBV28 to TRBJ1-6, with 7 bases identical to TRBD1. V was pared by 3 bases and J by 7 bases, with 9 bases of the junction left unmatched. The germline gives CDR1 MDHEN, CDR2 SYDVKM. This CDR3 spans 16 amino acids. CDR3 residues: CASSFSTGKGNSPLHF. The CDR3, as DNA: TGTGCCAGCAGTTTCTCGACAGGGAAGGGGAATTCACCCCTCCACTTT.

This rearrangement joins TRBV12-5 to TRBJ1-1, with TRBD1 as a possible D gene (5 bases). The CDR3 is 15 amino acids. Trimming removed 0 bases from V and 2 bases from J, with 10 bases in between. Per germline, CDR1 LGHNT and CDR2 FRNRAP. The CDR3 spells CASGLVGGKNTEAFF. The CDR3 bases are TGTGCTAGTGGTTTGGTCGGGGGGAAAAACACTGAAGCTTTCTTT.

V is TRBV19 and J is TRBJ1-2; the match to TRBD1 covers 9 bases. Germline CDR1 LNHDA, CDR2 SQIVND (reference sequence). This CDR3 has 16 amino acids. Trimming cost V 6 bases and J 4 bases; bases outside gene matches: 12. The CDR3 spells CASRSGGTGIGYGYTF. DNA of the CDR3: TGTGCCAGTAGGTCCGGGGGGACAGGGATCGGCTATGGCTACACCTTC.

The chain combines TRBV5-1 with TRBJ1-2, with a weak D call TRBD1 (6 bases). From germline, CDR1 is SGHRS and CDR2 YFSETQ. V dropped 5 bases and J dropped 6 bases, with 20 bases sitting between them. The CDR3 length is 15 residues. CDR3 sequence (DNA): TGCGCCAGCAGTCCATCCTACAGGGAGGGCGATGGCTACACCTTC. Amino acids: CASSPSYREGDGYTF.

This clone has just a few counts. The chain combines TRBV3-1 (or the pseudogene TRBV3-2) with TRBJ1-5, with no clear D. Germline assignment: CDR1 LGHDT and CDR2 YNNKEL (reference sequence). CDR3 length: 14 residues. Trimming took 3 bases from V and 5 from J, leaving 11 bases between them. The DNA for the CDR3 is TGTGCCAGCAGCCACGCCGACGATCATCAGCCCCAGCATTTT. Its translation: CASSHADDHQPQHF.

The rearrangement joins TRBV6-5 to TRBJ1-2; possibly TRBD1 for D (5 bases). The CDR3 sequence is 15 residues long. Germline loops: CDR1 MNHEY, CDR2 SVGAGI. V was pared by 0 bases and J by 3 bases, with 11 bases between. The CDR3 sequence is CASSYSTVQYYGYTF. The DNA of the CDR3 is TGTGCCAGCAGTTACTCGACAGTACAATACTATGGCTACACCTTC.

This clone was picked up one time. This rearrangement joins TRBV9 to TRBJ1-5, with D hard to call. The CDR3 totals 15 residues. The germline CDR1 and CDR2 sequences are SGDLS and YYNGEE. The V and J ends lost 0 bases and 0 bases respectively, with 7 bases between them. In nucleotides, the CDR3 is TGTGCCAGCAGCGTAGGTAGAAATAGCAATCAGCCCCAGCATTTT. It yields the protein CASSVGRNSNQPQHF.

V usage is TRBV29-1 and J usage is TRBJ2-7; maybe TRBD1 (5 bases). This CDR3 region has 13 residues. Germline loops: CDR1 SQVTM, CDR2 ANQGSEA. V lost 4 bases and J lost 3, with 13 bases in between. The chain's CDR3 is CSVVGPQGYEQYF. The CDR3 DNA reads TGCAGCGTTGTGGGTCCTCAGGGCTACGAGCAGTACTTC.

This rearrangement joins TRBV5-4 to TRBJ2-1; TRBD1 matches at 8 bases. Looked up from germline, CDR1 is SGHNT and CDR2 is YYREEE (reference sequence). The CDR3 contains 15 residues. V lost 2 bases to trimming and J lost 4 bases; unmatched junction nucleotides: 5. As DNA, the CDR3 is TGTGCCAGCAGCTTCCGGGACAGGAGTTACAATGAGCAGTTCTTC. This encodes CASSFRDRSYNEQFF.

The V and J genes are TRBV5-8 and TRBJ2-6, with D perhaps TRBD2 (7 bases). CDR3 length equals 18 residues. The germline V gene has CDR1 SGHTS and CDR2 YDEGEE. The V and J ends lost 4 bases and 0 bases respectively, with 17 bases between them. The CDR3 nucleotides read TGTGCCAGCAGCCCTCACCGGGGGGCCCTCTCTGGGGCCAACGTCCTGACTTTC. It encodes CASSPHRGALSGANVLTF.

The chain recombines TRBV20-1 with TRBJ1-5; a weak D match, TRBD1 (5 bases). The germline V and J ends were trimmed by 3 bases and 5 bases, with 11 bases remaining between them. CDR3 length: 13 residues. Per germline, CDR1 DFQATT and CDR2 SNEGSKA (reference sequence). The CDR3 DNA reads TGCAGTGCTAGTGCGGGGGTAGATCAGCCCCAGCATTTT. Its protein product is CSASAGVDQPQHF.

This sequence joins TRBV28 and TRBJ1-2; 9 bases fit TRBD1. Germline values: CDR1 MDHEN, CDR2 SYDVKM. The CDR3 sequence is 14 residues long. The junction had 6 bases not matched to a gene; V was cut back by 6 bases and J by 4 bases. CDR3 loop: CASRRTGVGYGYTF. As DNA, the CDR3 is TGTGCCAGCAGGAGGACAGGGGTCGGCTATGGCTACACCTTC.

The genes are TRBV13 and TRBJ2-5; tentative D call: TRBD1 (7 bases). With 3 bases removed from V and 5 bases from J, the gap between germline ends came to 19 bases. Germline V gene lookup returns CDR1 PRHDT and CDR2 FYEKMQ (reference sequence). CDR3 length equals 16 residues. In DNA, the CDR3 is TGTGCCAGCAGCTTTAGAGACAGGGAGGCTTGGGAGACCCAGTACTTC. Its translation: CASSFRDREAWETQYF. Supplemented by reference TRBV13 and TRBJ2-5, the full variable domain reads AAGVIQSPRHLIKEKRETATLKCYPIPRHDTVYWYQQGPGQDPQFLISFYEKMQSDKGSIPDRFSAQQFSDYHSELNMSSLELGDSALYFCASSFRDREAWETQYFGPGTRLLVL.

This rearrangement joins TRBV7-3 to TRBJ1-1; D not certain. Germline lookup yields CDR1 SGHTA and CDR2 FQGTGA. CDR3 size: 12 residues. The V gene lost 5 bases and the J gene lost 7 bases, with 11 bases spanning the gap. CDR3 in DNA: TGTGCCAGCAGCCATAAAGGCAATGAAGCTTTCTTT. Translation: CASSHKGNEAFF.

The chain recombines TRBV2 with TRBJ1-1, with D perhaps TRBD1 (5 bases). The CDR3 consists of 13 residues. Trimming removed 4 bases from V and 3 bases from J, with 9 bases in between. Germline assignment: CDR1 SNHLY and CDR2 FYNNEI. This CDR3 reads CASSGQSYTEAFF. DNA of the CDR3: TGTGCCAGCAGTGGACAGTCTTACACTGAAGCTTTCTTT.